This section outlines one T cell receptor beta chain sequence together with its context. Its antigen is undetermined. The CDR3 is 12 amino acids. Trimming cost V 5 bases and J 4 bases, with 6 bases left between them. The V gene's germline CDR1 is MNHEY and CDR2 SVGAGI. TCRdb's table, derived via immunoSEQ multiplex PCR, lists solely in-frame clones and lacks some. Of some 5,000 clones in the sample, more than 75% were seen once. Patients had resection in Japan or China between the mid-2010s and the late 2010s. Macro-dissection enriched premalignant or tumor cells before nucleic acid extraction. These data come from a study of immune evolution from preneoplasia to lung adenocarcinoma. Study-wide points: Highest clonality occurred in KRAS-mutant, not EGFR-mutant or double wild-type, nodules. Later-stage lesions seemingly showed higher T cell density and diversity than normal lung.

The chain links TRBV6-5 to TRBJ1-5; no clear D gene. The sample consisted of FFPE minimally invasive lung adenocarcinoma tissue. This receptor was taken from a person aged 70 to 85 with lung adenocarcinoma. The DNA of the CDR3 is TGTGCCAGCAGTGACTATAATCAGCCCCAGCATTTT. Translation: CASSDYNQPQHF.